These 13 T cell receptor beta chains came from one sample sequenced in a study of identical twins. TCRdb independently ran MiXCR on the 5' RACE reads; one entry per CDR3 protein. Of 450,000 or so distinct CDR3 sequences listed, around 24% are singletons. These data were also reused for a study on T cells expressing NK-cell markers.

Input material: CD4+ T cells sorted from blood. These receptor sequences come from a woman under 30 in good health.

This rearrangement joins TRBV5-5 to TRBJ2-7; a weak D match, TRBD2 (6 bases). The CDR3 spans 16 residues. The V gene lost 1 base and the J gene lost 1 base, with 15 bases spanning the gap. The germline gives CDR1 SGHKS, CDR2 YYEKEE (reference sequence). The CDR3 is CASSLLGGRWSYEQYF. CDR3 DNA sequence: TGTGCCAGCAGCTTGTTGGGGGGAAGGTGGTCCTACGAGCAGTACTTC.

In this sample, this clonotype turned up a few times. The chain has TRBV9 and TRBJ1-4, with D perhaps matching TRBD1 (6 bases). The germline V and J ends were trimmed by 6 bases and 5 bases, with 14 bases remaining between them. CDR1 is SGDLS and CDR2 is YYNGEE in the germline V gene. The CDR3 spans 14 residues. In DNA form, the CDR3 reads TGTGCCAGCACCCAGGGAGGGGGAAATGAAAAACTGTTTTTT. Its protein product is CASTQGGGNEKLFF.

The chain has TRBV12-3 or TRBV12-4 and TRBJ2-7; 7 bases match TRBD1. This CDR3 is built from 14 residues. Germline trimming cut 6 bases from V and 7 bases from J; bases unmatched to any gene: 12. CDR3 sequence: CASSSGTDSREQYF. The CDR3 coding sequence is TGTGCCAGCAGCTCCGGGACAGACTCTCGTGAGCAGTACTTC.

This chain uses TRBV10-3 with TRBJ1-2, with D unclear. V lost 2 bases, J lost 4 bases, and 8 bases lay in between. Germline-derived CDR1 and CDR2 are ENHRY and SYGVKD. The CDR3 has 13 amino acids. The CDR3 here is CAISEGGFYGYTF. CDR3 DNA sequence: TGTGCCATCAGTGAGGGAGGGTTCTATGGCTACACCTTC.

J is TRBJ2-7 and V is TRBV6-6; the D is unclear. V was pared by 5 bases and J by 7 bases, with 12 bases between. In germline, CDR1 is MNHNY, CDR2 SVGAGI (reference sequence). The CDR3 has 12 amino acids. The CDR3 nucleotides read TGTGCCAGCAGTCTAACCTTTTGGGAGCAGTACTTC. Translating it yields CASSLTFWEQYF.

This clonotype was picked up a small number of times. This chain links TRBV5-1 with TRBJ2-3, with TRBD2 as a possible D gene (5 bases). The CDR3 is 14 residues long. The germline CDR1 and CDR2 sequences are SGHRS and YFSETQ. With 1 base removed from V and 5 bases from J, the gap between germline ends came to 11 bases. The CDR3 is CASSLIKSGDTQYF. CDR3 bases: TGCGCCAGCAGCTTGATAAAGAGCGGAGATACGCAGTATTTT.

In its sample, this clonotype was seen a few times. The chain has TRBV9 and TRBJ2-3, with TRBD2 identical over 8 bases. Germline CDR1 reads SGDLS; CDR2 reads YYNGEE. This CDR3 spans 15 amino acids. The junction had 6 bases not matched to a gene; V was cut back by 2 bases and J by 4 bases. For the CDR3, the DNA is TGTGCCAGCAGCGTCATGACGGGGGGGGCAGATACGCAGTATTTT. Translated, it gives CASSVMTGGADTQYF.

This clonotype has a handful of counts. The genes are TRBV12-3 or TRBV12-4 and TRBJ2-2, with no clear D. CDR3 length: 12 amino acids. Trimming removed 6 bases from V and 11 bases from J, with 13 bases in between. CDR3 loop: CASSPRSGELFF. In nucleotides, the CDR3 is TGTGCCAGCAGCCCAAGGTCAGGCGAGCTGTTTTTT.

V and J are TRBV20-1 and TRBJ1-2; TRBD1 agrees at 8 bases. The ends lost 6 bases at V and 7 bases at J; junction bases unmatched: 13. The CDR3 contains 14 residues. Germline CDR1 DFQATT, CDR2 SNEGSKA (reference sequence). The CDR3 spells CSAGGTGHGGGYTF. DNA of the CDR3: TGCAGTGCAGGCGGGACAGGTCATGGGGGTGGCTACACCTTC.

The rearrangement joins TRBV20-1 to TRBJ2-7; 7 positions match TRBD1. After removal of 6 bases from V and 2 bases from J, the junction contained 10 bases not matched to a gene. The CDR3 has 14 residues. The germline V gene has CDR1 DFQATT and CDR2 SNEGSKA (reference sequence). CDR3 bases: TGCAGTGCGAATACAGGGGTGAGAACCTACGAGCAGTACTTC. Amino acids: CSANTGVRTYEQYF.

The J gene is TRBJ2-7, the V gene TRBV29-1; D call uncertain. Germline lookup yields CDR1 SQVTM and CDR2 ANQGSEA. V lost 5 bases, J lost 7 bases, and 18 bases lay in between. The CDR3 is 13 residues long. The CDR3 DNA reads TGCAGCGTTTGTAAGCAGACCGGTTTAGAGCAGTACTTC. It translates to CSVCKQTGLEQYF.

The chain carries TRBV3-1 and TRBJ2-7; 8 nucleotides agree with TRBD2. The germline V gene has CDR1 LGHDT and CDR2 YNNKEL (reference sequence). The J segment lost 0 bases and the V segment lost 6 bases, leaving 7 bases of the junction unmatched. The CDR3 is 15 residues long. The CDR3 protein is CASSKKRGSSYEQYF. The DNA for the CDR3 is TGTGCCAGCAGTAAAAAGCGGGGGAGCTCCTACGAGCAGTACTTC.

The chain couples TRBV7-9 to TRBJ1-1, with D possibly TRBD1 on 6 matching bases. Germline CDR1 is SEHNR and CDR2 is FQNEAQ (reference sequence). The CDR3 loop spans 15 amino acids. V lost 3 bases and J lost 1, with 12 bases in between. The CDR3 DNA follows: TGTGCCAGCAGCTTGGTAGGGGGTTCGAACACTGAAGCTTTCTTT. This translates into CASSLVGGSNTEAFF. Full variable domain (missing parts from reference TRBV7-9 and TRBJ1-1): DTGVSQNPRHKITKRGQNVTFRCDPISEHNRLYWYRQTLGQGPEFLTYFQNEAQLEKSRLLSDRFSAERPKGSFSTLEIQRTEQGDSAMYLCASSLVGGSNTEAFFGQGTRLTVV.